The rows below give T cell receptor beta chains drawn from one sample of a study of chemoradiotherapy in HPV16-positive cancers. Assay used: immunoSEQ multiplex PCR; TCRdb lists only in-frame clones, some missing. The repertoire has roughly 13,000 clones, over 85% of them found once; the top ten carry roughly 4.5%. Here the sequenced sample was tumor tissue, taken from a patient who underwent chemoradiotherapy. The receptors shown here come from a human donor with HPV-associated anogenital cancer. The CDR3 runs from the conserved cysteine through the conserved F or W. Fields, in order: V gene, J gene, clone size, D gene, CDR3 DNA, CDR3 protein. The D gene is left open where the match is weak. Some rows have no size entry. The others give once, few or many, or a class for an expanded clone.

v_gene: TRBV20-1; j_gene: TRBJ1-2; abundance: NA; d_gene: NA; CDR3nt: TGCAGTGCTAGCCTCAACTATGGCTACACCTTC; CDR3aa: CSASLNYGYTF
v_gene: TRBV5-1; j_gene: TRBJ2-2; abundance: NA; d_gene: NA; CDR3nt: TGCGCCAGCAGCCGGGTGGACAACCCGAACACCGGGGAGCTGTTTTTT; CDR3aa: CASSRVDNPNTGELFF
v_gene: TRBV5-5; j_gene: TRBJ2-7; abundance: NA; d_gene: TRBD1; CDR3nt: TGTGCCAGCAGCCCTCGACAGGGAATTATACGCGAGCAGTACTTC; CDR3aa: CASSPRQGIIREQYF
v_gene: TRBV14; j_gene: TRBJ1-1; abundance: medium-sized; d_gene: NA; CDR3nt: TGTGCCAGCAGCCAGTGGGAGGACACTGAAGCTTTCTTT; CDR3aa: CASSQWEDTEAFF
v_gene: TRBV19; j_gene: TRBJ1-2; abundance: NA; d_gene: TRBD1; CDR3nt: TGTGCCAGTAGTTTGGGGCAGGGGGATGGCTACACCTTC; CDR3aa: CASSLGQGDGYTF
v_gene: TRBV7-6; j_gene: TRBJ2-5; abundance: few; d_gene: NA; CDR3nt: TGTGCCAGCAGCTTATCTTTAGCGGATCAAGAGACCCAGTACTTC; CDR3aa: CASSLSLADQETQYF
v_gene: TRBV6-1; j_gene: TRBJ1-1; abundance: NA; d_gene: NA; CDR3nt: TGTGCCAGCAGTGAGCTCGCCTTGGGGGACACTGAAGCTTTCTTT; CDR3aa: CASSELALGDTEAFF
v_gene: TRBV7-9; j_gene: TRBJ1-1; abundance: NA; d_gene: NA; CDR3nt: TGTGCCAGCAGCTTGGAGGGGGACACTGAAGCTTTCTTT; CDR3aa: CASSLEGDTEAFF
v_gene: TRBV11-1; j_gene: TRBJ2-5; abundance: NA; d_gene: NA; CDR3nt: TGTGCCAGCAGCCCGCCCGGGGCGGGAAAAGAGACCCAGTACTTC; CDR3aa: CASSPPGAGKETQYF
v_gene: TRBV29-1; j_gene: TRBJ1-1; abundance: NA; d_gene: NA; CDR3nt: TGCAGCGTTGGAACTCATGGGACTGAAGCTTTCTTT; CDR3aa: CSVGTHGTEAFF
v_gene: TRBV7-2; j_gene: TRBJ2-7; abundance: NA; d_gene: NA; CDR3nt: TGTGCCAGCAGCTTAGCGGTCAGTTACACTGCCTACGAGCAGTACTTC; CDR3aa: CASSLAVSYTAYEQYF
v_gene: TRBV2; j_gene: TRBJ2-4; abundance: NA; d_gene: NA; CDR3nt: TGTGCCAGCAGCGATCGGACTAGGGGGAACATTCAGTACTTC; CDR3aa: CASSDRTRGNIQYF
v_gene: TRBV30; j_gene: TRBJ1-2; abundance: NA; d_gene: NA; CDR3nt: TGTGCCTGGAGTAGAAGAGCGTCTCAAAAGGGCTACACCTTC; CDR3aa: CAWSRRASQKGYTF
v_gene: TRBV7-2; j_gene: TRBJ2-1; abundance: NA; d_gene: NA; CDR3nt: TGTGCCAGCAGCGATCGAGCGCCTAGATTCTTC; CDR3aa: CASSDRAPRFF
v_gene: TRBV7-3; j_gene: TRBJ2-3; abundance: NA; d_gene: TRBD1; CDR3nt: TGTGCCAGCAGCTTAGACAGGGGGCGGACAGATACGCAGTATTTT; CDR3aa: CASSLDRGRTDTQYF
v_gene: TRBV7-6; j_gene: TRBJ1-3; abundance: NA; d_gene: NA; CDR3nt: TGTGCCAGCAGCTTAGACCCAGGGCGGGGAAACACCATATATTTT; CDR3aa: CASSLDPGRGNTIYF
v_gene: TRBV5-1; j_gene: TRBJ2-1; abundance: NA; d_gene: TRBD2; CDR3nt: TGCGCCAGCAGCTCGCTAACTAGCGCCCTATTTAGTGAGCAGTTCTTC; CDR3aa: CASSSLTSALFSEQFF
v_gene: TRBV5-1; j_gene: TRBJ1-2; abundance: NA; d_gene: TRBD1; CDR3nt: TGCGCCAGCAGCGTGGGGACAGGGGAAAGCTATGGCTACACCTTC; CDR3aa: CASSVGTGESYGYTF
v_gene: TRBV19; j_gene: TRBJ1-1; abundance: NA; d_gene: NA; CDR3nt: TGTGCCAGTAGTATTAGTAAGGGAAATACTGAAGCTTTCTTT; CDR3aa: CASSISKGNTEAFF
v_gene: TRBV14; j_gene: TRBJ1-4; abundance: NA; d_gene: TRBD1; CDR3nt: TGTGCCAGCAGCCAAGAGAGGGGGACAGTGCCCGAAAAACTGTTTTTT; CDR3aa: CASSQERGTVPEKLFF
v_gene: TRBV5-4; j_gene: TRBJ1-6; abundance: NA; d_gene: NA; CDR3nt: TGTGCCAGCAGCTTTACAGGGACCGAAGGTTCACCCCTCCACTTT; CDR3aa: CASSFTGTEGSPLHF
v_gene: TRBV5-1; j_gene: TRBJ2-7; abundance: few; d_gene: TRBD1; CDR3nt: TGCGCCAGCAGATTGCTCGGGACAGAAGGCGACGAGCAGTACTTC; CDR3aa: CASRLLGTEGDEQYF
v_gene: TRBV11-2; j_gene: TRBJ2-7; abundance: once; d_gene: TRBD2; CDR3nt: TGTGCCAGCAGCAGGGCGGGAGGTCCTGCCTACGAGCAGTACTTC; CDR3aa: CASSRAGGPAYEQYF
v_gene: TRBV6-1; j_gene: TRBJ1-5; abundance: NA; d_gene: NA; CDR3nt: TGTGCCAGCAGTGAGGGAGGGAGGTGGAACAATCAGCCCCAGCATTTT; CDR3aa: CASSEGGRWNNQPQHF
v_gene: TRBV5-1; j_gene: TRBJ2-2; abundance: NA; d_gene: NA; CDR3nt: TGCGCCAGCAGCTCTACAGGGATCGGGGAGCTGTTTTTT; CDR3aa: CASSSTGIGELFF
v_gene: TRBV19; j_gene: TRBJ1-2; abundance: NA; d_gene: NA; CDR3nt: TGTGCCAGTACCGAAGCCGCCTATGGCTACACCTTC; CDR3aa: CASTEAAYGYTF
v_gene: TRBV7-9; j_gene: TRBJ1-4; abundance: NA; d_gene: NA; CDR3nt: TGTGCCAGCAGGTCCGGAGGTGAAAAACTGTTTTTT; CDR3aa: CASRSGGEKLFF
v_gene: TRBV6-1; j_gene: TRBJ2-5; abundance: NA; d_gene: TRBD2; CDR3nt: TGTGCCAGCAGAGTAGCGGGAATGGAGACCCAGTACTTC; CDR3aa: CASRVAGMETQYF
v_gene: TRBV7-2; j_gene: TRBJ2-5; abundance: NA; d_gene: TRBD2; CDR3nt: TGTGCCAGCTTTCCGGCAGCGGGAGAAGAGACCCAGTACTTC; CDR3aa: CASFPAAGEETQYF
v_gene: TRBV13; j_gene: TRBJ2-7; abundance: NA; d_gene: TRBD1; CDR3nt: TGTGCCAGCAGCCACAGGGGATCCGGAGTCTCCTACGAGCAGTACTTC; CDR3aa: CASSHRGSGVSYEQYF
v_gene: TRBV5-1; j_gene: TRBJ2-5; abundance: NA; d_gene: TRBD1; CDR3nt: TGCGCCAGCAGCGGTGCACAGGGGCCAGGAGAGACCCAGTACTTC; CDR3aa: CASSGAQGPGETQYF
v_gene: TRBV19; j_gene: TRBJ1-1; abundance: NA; d_gene: NA; CDR3nt: TGTGCCAGTAGTAACTCGTATCCTGTAACGACTGAAGCTTTCTTT; CDR3aa: CASSNSYPVTTEAFF
v_gene: TRBV7-3; j_gene: TRBJ2-6; abundance: NA; d_gene: TRBD2; CDR3nt: TGTGCCAGCAGCCCCGGGACTAGCTCTGGGGCCAACGTCCTGACTTTC; CDR3aa: CASSPGTSSGANVLTF
v_gene: TRBV10-3; j_gene: TRBJ1-1; abundance: NA; d_gene: TRBD1; CDR3nt: TGTGCCATCACCGGACAGGCGTCGGGCACTGAAGCTTTCTTT; CDR3aa: CAITGQASGTEAFF
v_gene: TRBV4-1; j_gene: TRBJ2-7; abundance: once; d_gene: NA; CDR3nt: TGCGCCAGCAGCCAAGTGTTCGATCGCACCTACGAGCAGTACTTC; CDR3aa: CASSQVFDRTYEQYF
v_gene: TRBV5-1; j_gene: TRBJ2-7; abundance: NA; d_gene: NA; CDR3nt: TGCGCCAGCACCGGAGGGGCGGGCGAGCAGTACTTC; CDR3aa: CASTGGAGEQYF
v_gene: TRBV6-6; j_gene: TRBJ1-1; abundance: NA; d_gene: NA; CDR3nt: TGTGCCAGCAGACAAACAGGGAACACTGAAGCTTTCTTT; CDR3aa: CASRQTGNTEAFF
v_gene: TRBV10-2; j_gene: TRBJ2-7; abundance: NA; d_gene: NA; CDR3nt: TGCGCCAGCAGTGATACCAGCGCGAGCTCCTACGAGCAGTACTTC; CDR3aa: CASSDTSASSYEQYF
v_gene: TRBV6-6; j_gene: TRBJ2-1; abundance: NA; d_gene: NA; CDR3nt: TGTGCCAGTAAACCGGGGACTCTTCGACCAGGTGAGCAGTTCTTC; CDR3aa: CASKPGTLRPGEQFF
v_gene: TRBV27; j_gene: TRBJ1-5; abundance: NA; d_gene: NA; CDR3nt: TGTGCCAGCAGTTTCGGGCCCTCAGAGCCCCAGCATTTT; CDR3aa: CASSFGPSEPQHF
v_gene: TRBV9; j_gene: TRBJ2-7; abundance: NA; d_gene: NA; CDR3nt: TGTGCCAGCAGCTTCGGGCCCGAACCAGTTTACGAGCAGTACTTC; CDR3aa: CASSFGPEPVYEQYF
v_gene: TRBV14; j_gene: TRBJ2-5; abundance: NA; d_gene: NA; CDR3nt: TGTGCCAGCAGCCCAAACCTGAAAGAGACCCAGTACTTC; CDR3aa: CASSPNLKETQYF
v_gene: TRBV2; j_gene: TRBJ2-5; abundance: NA; d_gene: NA; CDR3nt: TGTGCCAGCCAGGGCGCCGGAGAGACCCAGTACTTC; CDR3aa: CASQGAGETQYF
v_gene: TRBV13; j_gene: TRBJ2-5; abundance: once; d_gene: TRBD2; CDR3nt: TGTGCCAGCAGCTCCTCTCCAGCGGGAGGGCCCGAGACCCAGTACTTC; CDR3aa: CASSSSPAGGPETQYF
v_gene: TRBV6-5; j_gene: TRBJ2-4; abundance: NA; d_gene: NA; CDR3nt: TGTGCCAGCCGCTTGGGGACCGGAAGGGACATTCAGTACTTC; CDR3aa: CASRLGTGRDIQYF
v_gene: TRBV11-2; j_gene: TRBJ2-3; abundance: NA; d_gene: TRBD1; CDR3nt: TGTGCCAGCAGCTCCGGGACAGCCCACACAGATACGCAGTATTTT; CDR3aa: CASSSGTAHTDTQYF
v_gene: TRBV11-3; j_gene: TRBJ2-1; abundance: NA; d_gene: NA; CDR3nt: TGTGCCAGCAGCAGGGGGGAGGCCTACAATGAGCAGTTCTTC; CDR3aa: CASSRGEAYNEQFF
v_gene: TRBV29-1; j_gene: TRBJ1-2; abundance: NA; d_gene: NA; CDR3nt: TGCAGCGCTACACCCGTCGCGGACTATGGCTACACCTTC; CDR3aa: CSATPVADYGYTF